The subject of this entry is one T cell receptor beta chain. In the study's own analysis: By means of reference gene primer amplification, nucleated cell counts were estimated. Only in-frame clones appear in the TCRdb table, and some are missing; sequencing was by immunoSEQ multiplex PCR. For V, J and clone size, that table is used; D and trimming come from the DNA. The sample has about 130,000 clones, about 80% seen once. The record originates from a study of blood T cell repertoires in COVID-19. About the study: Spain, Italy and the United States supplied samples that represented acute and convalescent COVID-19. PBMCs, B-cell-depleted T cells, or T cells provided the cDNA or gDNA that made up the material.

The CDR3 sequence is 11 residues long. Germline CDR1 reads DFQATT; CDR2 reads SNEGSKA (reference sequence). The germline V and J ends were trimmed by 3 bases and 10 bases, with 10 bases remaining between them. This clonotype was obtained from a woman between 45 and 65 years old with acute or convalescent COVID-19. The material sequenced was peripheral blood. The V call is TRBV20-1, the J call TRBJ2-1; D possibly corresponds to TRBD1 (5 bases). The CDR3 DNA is TGCAGTGCTAGGTCAGGGTACGAGCAGTTCTTC. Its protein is CSARSGYEQFF.